The 19 T cell receptor beta chains below were found in one sample sequenced in a study of beta chain features in type 1 diabetes. Expressed TCRB transcripts got sequenced, as all isolated RNA was reverse transcribed. TCRdb's table, derived via immunoSEQ multiplex PCR, lists solely in-frame clones and lacks some. This sample has under 400,000 clones, with about 14% found just once. The sample comprised central memory CD4+ T cells from blood. The receptors were sampled from a man aged 30-40 years in good health.

This chain links TRBV6-6 with TRBJ1-5; D might be TRBD1 (5 bases). CDR3 length: 15 residues. Germline assignment: CDR1 MNHNY and CDR2 SVGAGI (reference sequence). The germline V and J ends were trimmed by 0 bases and 5 bases, with 11 bases remaining between them. The CDR3 DNA follows: TGTGCCAGCAGTTACTCGAAGGGGTACGATCAGCCCCAGCATTTT. Amino acid sequence: CASSYSKGYDQPQHF.

This clone was counted only a few times. The chain combines TRBV5-4 with TRBJ2-3, with D unresolved. The CDR3 totals 12 residues. Trimming removed 4 bases at V and 6 bases at J, with 9 bases between. Germline-derived CDR1 and CDR2 are SGHNT and YYREEE (reference sequence). The CDR3 loop is CASSTLGDTQYF. The CDR3 nucleotides read TGTGCCAGCAGCACACTTGGGGATACGCAGTATTTT.

This clone was counted only a few times. The chain is built from TRBV15 and TRBJ1-1; D uncertain. Trimming cost V 0 bases and J 2 bases, with 16 bases left between them. Germline CDR1 and CDR2: LNHNV and YYDKDF (reference sequence). The CDR3 totals 17 residues. CDR3 DNA: TGTGCCACCAGCAGAGATATACCAAGGAGGAAAAACACTGAAGCTTTCTTT. Its translation: CATSRDIPRRKNTEAFF.

The CDR3 DNA follows: TGTGCCAGTAGTCCAGACAGATCGAACTATGGCTACACCTTC. Its translation: CASSPDRSNYGYTF. The rearrangement joins TRBV19 to TRBJ1-2; perhaps TRBD1 as D (5 bases). The CDR3 has 14 amino acids. CDR1 is LNHDA and CDR2 is SQIVND in the germline V gene (reference sequence). Trimming shortened V by 5 bases and J by 2 bases, and 12 bases separated the two germline ends.

The chain links TRBV29-1 to TRBJ1-5, with D unclear. Per germline, CDR1 SQVTM and CDR2 ANQGSEA. The CDR3 extends over 11 amino acids. V shed 4 bases and J shed 5 bases, with 6 bases lying between them. The CDR3 bases are TGCAGCGTTGGGTGGGATCAGCCCCAGCATTTT. Its protein is CSVGWDQPQHF.

The chain combines TRBV7-8 with TRBJ1-3; D is undetermined. Germline CDR1 is SGHVS and CDR2 is FQNEAQ. This CDR3 is built from 15 residues. V lost 0 bases and J lost 2, with 8 bases in between. The CDR3 here is CASSLAGFTGNTIYF. The CDR3 DNA follows: TGTGCCAGCAGCTTAGCGGGATTTACTGGAAACACCATATATTTT.

Only a few counts were recorded for this clone. The V gene is TRBV6-1, the J gene TRBJ1-1; D possibly corresponds to TRBD1 (6 bases). V lost 7 bases and J lost 6, with 21 bases in between. The germline V gene has CDR1 MNHNS and CDR2 SASEGT. The CDR3 totals 15 residues. CDR3 amino acids: CASIRLVAGEAEAFF. For the CDR3, the DNA is TGTGCCAGCATCCGACTGGTTGCAGGGGAAGCTGAAGCTTTCTTT.

This clone was observed many times. J is TRBJ1-6 and V is TRBV7-6; D gene unclear. The V end lost 3 bases, the J end lost 0 bases, and 9 bases lay between the germline ends. The germline V gene has CDR1 SGHVS and CDR2 FNYEAQ. The CDR3 is made up of 16 amino acids. CDR3 coding DNA: TGTGCCAGCAGCTTTTCTTGGTCCTCCTATAATTCACCCCTCCACTTT. This translates into CASSFSWSSYNSPLHF. Full variable domain (outside the CDR3, taken from reference TRBV7-6 and TRBJ1-6): GAGVSQSPRYKVTKRGQDVALRCDPISGHVSLYWYRQALGQGPEFLTYFNYEAQQDKSGLPNDRFSAERPEGSISTLTIQRTEQRDSAMYRCASSFSWSSYNSPLHFGNGTRLTVT.

The CDR3 nucleotides are TGTGCCAGCACCCTAACGGGACTAGCCGCAGATACGCAGTATTTT. Translated, it gives CASTLTGLAADTQYF. V and J are TRBV6-5 and TRBJ2-3; 9 bases line up with TRBD2. With V trimmed by 7 bases and J by 4 bases, 9 bases remained unmatched. The CDR3 runs to 15 residues. The V gene's germline CDR1 is MNHEY and CDR2 SVGAGI.

This clone was counted between two and nine times. The chain uses TRBV7-2 and TRBJ2-7; 9 bases map to TRBD1. The CDR3 is 17 residues long. Trimming cost V 1 base and J 6 bases; bases outside gene matches: 13. The germline V gene encodes CDR1 SGHTA and CDR2 FQGNSA. The CDR3 loop reads CASSLGSSGTGSGEQYF. CDR3 coding DNA: TGTGCCAGCAGCTTAGGGTCCTCCGGGACAGGGTCGGGCGAGCAGTACTTC.

This chain connects TRBV7-8 to TRBJ1-3, with D possibly matching TRBD1 (5 bases). V lost 4 bases, J lost 0 bases, and 13 bases lay in between. The CDR3 has 16 amino acids. Germline V gene data show CDR1 as SGHVS and CDR2 as FQNEAQ. The CDR3 bases are TGTGCCAGCAGCTCGGGGACCTTATTCTCTGGAAACACCATATATTTT. Protein: CASSSGTLFSGNTIYF. The complete variable domain, with remaining parts taken from reference TRBV7-8 and TRBJ1-3, reads GAGVSQSPRYKVAKRGQDVALRCDPISGHVSLFWYQQALGQGPEFLTYFQNEAQLDKSGLPSDRFFAERPEGSVSTLKIQRTQQEDSAVYLCASSSGTLFSGNTIYFGEGSWLTVV.

This clone has only a few counts. This rearrangement joins TRBV13 to TRBJ2-3; 10 positions agree with TRBD1. The CDR3 has 16 residues. With V trimmed by 2 bases and J by 4 bases, 6 bases remained unmatched. The germline V gene encodes CDR1 PRHDT and CDR2 FYEKMQ (reference sequence). CDR3 sequence reads: CASSLPGQGFADTQYF. CDR3 sequence (DNA): TGTGCCAGCAGCTTACCGGGACAGGGGTTCGCAGATACGCAGTATTTT. The full variable domain, completed using reference TRBV13 and TRBJ2-3, is AAGVIQSPRHLIKEKRETATLKCYPIPRHDTVYWYQQGPGQDPQFLISFYEKMQSDKGSIPDRFSAQQFSDYHSELNMSSLELGDSALYFCASSLPGQGFADTQYFGPGTRLTVL.

This clone has more than one count but fewer than ten. The V call is TRBV27, the J call TRBJ1-2; a possible D gene is TRBD1 (5 bases). CDR1 and CDR2 (germline): MNHEY, SMNVEV (reference sequence). CDR3 size: 13 residues. Trimming shortened V by 3 bases and J by 2 bases, and 7 bases separated the two germline ends. CDR3 region: CASSFRQNYGYTF. The CDR3 nucleotides are TGTGCCAGCAGTTTCCGACAGAACTATGGCTACACCTTC.

This clone was seen only a few times. The same CDR3 can be traced to other DNA sequences in this sample. The V call is TRBV29-1, the J call TRBJ1-5; weak D call: TRBD1 (6 bases). This CDR3 spans 13 amino acids. Trimming removed 4 bases at V and 5 bases at J, with 12 bases between. Germline CDR1 and CDR2: SQVTM and ANQGSEA. The DNA of the CDR3 is TGCAGCGTTGCCGGGACACAAGATCAGCCCCAGCATTTT. Translating gives CSVAGTQDQPQHF.

The table lists this clone with a few counts. The chain recombines TRBV7-9 with TRBJ1-4; unclear D gene. CDR1 and CDR2 (germline): SEHNR, FQNEAQ (reference sequence). The CDR3 runs 15 residues. Deletions cut 7 bases from V and 11 bases from J, with 23 bases between. CDR3 in amino acids: CASTQEGGGGLKLFF. The CDR3 nucleotides read TGTGCCAGCACCCAAGAAGGAGGAGGAGGTTTGAAACTGTTTTTT.

In this sample, this clone turned up a few times. The J gene is TRBJ1-2, the V gene TRBV5-1; 10 positions agree with TRBD1. Trimming took 4 bases from V and 6 from J; bases not matched to a gene: 9. CDR3 length equals 15 residues. Germline CDR1 is SGHRS and CDR2 is YFSETQ. The CDR3 coding sequence is TGCGCCAGCAGCCGCGTCCGGGACAGGGGACATGGCTACACCTTC. This sequence encodes CASSRVRDRGHGYTF.

This clone came up a few times. The chain carries TRBV19 and TRBJ2-1; D perhaps matches TRBD1 (7 bases). V was shortened by 5 bases and J by 1 base, with 15 bases between the two germline ends. Germline lookup yields CDR1 LNHDA and CDR2 SQIVND (reference sequence). This CDR3 comprises 16 residues. The CDR3 DNA is TGTGCCAGTAGTGCGGGGACAGCCCTTTCCTACAATGAGCAGTTCTTC. Its protein product is CASSAGTALSYNEQFF.

The V call is TRBV7-2, the J call TRBJ2-3, with D hard to call. Germline CDR1 reads SGHTA; CDR2 reads FQGNSA. This CDR3 has 15 residues. V was pared by 2 bases and J by 2 bases, with 11 bases between. CDR3 coding DNA: TGTGCCAGCAGCTTAATGGGTAGGGACACAGATACGCAGTATTTT. This translates into CASSLMGRDTDTQYF.

The genes are TRBV11-2 and TRBJ1-3; maybe TRBD1 (6 bases). V lost 10 bases and J lost 3, with 13 bases in between. This CDR3 has 13 residues. Germline values: CDR1 SGHAT, CDR2 FQNNGV. CDR3 loop: CATQGMSGNTIYF. CDR3 bases: TGTGCCACACAGGGAATGAGTGGAAACACCATATATTTT.